This TCR beta chain was recorded in a study of CD8 T cells in Susac syndrome. Germline-derived CDR1 and CDR2 are SGDLS and YYNGEE. J lost 10 bases, V lost 3 bases, and 3 bases had no gene match. The CDR3 runs 13 residues. TEMRA cells were FACS-enriched, and CD8+ and CD4+ T cells were isolated negatively. RNA amounts of 0.5 to 1 ug underwent reverse transcription with random hexamers. Via MiXCR, TCRdb re-called the immunoSEQ multiplex PCR reads, giving one row per CDR3 protein. The sample includes under 200,000 distinct CDR3 sequences, 95% of them seen just once. The chain joins TRBV9 to TRBJ2-1; 11 bases fit TRBD2. The sequencing input was CD8+ T cells from PBMCs. This receptor was identified in a human donor with Susac syndrome. CDR3 DNA sequence: TGTGCCAGCAGCGCTACTAGCGGGGGCGAGCAGTTCTTC. This gives the protein CASSATSGGEQFF. Complete variable domain (other parts from reference TRBV9 and TRBJ2-1): DSGVTQTPKHLITATGQRVTLRCSPRSGDLSVYWYQQSLDQGLQFLIQYYNGEERAKGNILERFSAQQFPDLHSELNLSSLELGDSALYFCASSATSGGEQFFGPGTRLTVL.